This TCR beta chain stems from a study of cytomegalovirus exposure and HLA in healthy donors. Study details: The approximately 120 validation repertoires, a later analysis reported, used the same platform as the approximately 700 first-cohort repertoires.

Regarding this clone: Its antigen is unknown.

Study-level points and caveats: Some TCR beta chains (164 of them) were listed as cytomegalovirus-associated. Cytomegalovirus status was reportedly diagnosed by the classifier with high sensitivity and specificity.

CDR3 length equals 18 residues. From germline, CDR1 is SNHLY and CDR2 FYNNEI. J gave up 0 bases and V 1 base, and 7 bases lay outside the gene matches. The repertoire was sequenced with immunoSEQ multiplex PCR; TCRdb's copy has only in-frame clones and lacks some. The table has some 120,000 clones, about 88% seen once. The TCR was taken from a man in his thirties or forties in good health and CMV-seronegative. This chain joins TRBV2 and TRBJ2-3, with 10 bases matching TRBD2. Sequencing was done on a sample of PBMCs. CDR3 nucleotides: TGTGCCAGCAGTGAAGGGCTAGCGGGAGATTCTAGCACAGATACGCAGTATTTT. Its protein product is CASSEGLAGDSSTDTQYF.